The 8 T cell receptor beta chains given below trace back to one sample, sequenced in a study of low-dose radiotherapy and immunotherapy resistance in tumors. Time point noted: after trial treatment. Treatment specified: LDRT plus nivolumab, ipilimumab, low-dose cyclophosphamide and aspirin (RACIN trial). Covering alpha and beta chains, TRAV- and TRBV-specific primers were used for the first-strand cDNA. Both a constant-region primer and a V-primer adapter served to amplify TCRs across 20 to 25 PCR cycles. Using its own MiXCR run on the reads, TCRdb lists one record per CDR3 protein. The sample lists 75,000 to 95,000 distinct CDR3 sequences, under 25% occurring once. The sample here was PBMCs, taken after low-dose radiotherapy plus immunotherapy. All receptors come from a female donor with ovarian cancer.

The chain links TRBV10-3 to TRBJ1-1; TRBD1 matches 10 bases. The CDR3 totals 15 residues. Germline CDR1 ENHRY, CDR2 SYGVKD. V dropped 3 bases and J dropped 4; count of bases not matched to a gene: 5. The CDR3 loop reads CAISDGQGVGTEAFF. CDR3 sequence (DNA): TGTGCCATCAGTGATGGACAGGGGGTGGGCACTGAAGCTTTCTTT.

This clonotype was seen ten or more times. This chain joins TRBV28 and TRBJ1-2; the match to TRBD1 covers 7 bases. CDR1 is MDHEN and CDR2 is SYDVKM in the germline V gene. CDR3 size: 14 residues. Trimming removed 8 bases from V and 4 bases from J; junction bases left unmatched: 10. For the CDR3, the DNA is TGTGCCAGCTCTTCCCAGGACAGGATCTATGGCTACACCTTC. Its translation: CASSSQDRIYGYTF.

V is TRBV5-1 and J is TRBJ2-3; TRBD1 agrees at 11 bases. V lost 3 bases to trimming and J lost 6 bases; unmatched junction nucleotides: 6. The CDR3 has 15 amino acids. CDR1 and CDR2 (germline): SGHRS, YFSETQ. CDR3 nucleotides: TGCGCCAGCAGCTGGACAGGGGGCGATAGGGATACGCAGTATTTT. It codes for CASSWTGGDRDTQYF.

This clonotype was detected ten times or more. This sequence joins TRBV7-2 and TRBJ1-5, with D unresolved. With 6 bases removed from V and 1 base from J, the gap between germline ends came to 16 bases. The V gene's germline CDR1 is SGHTA and CDR2 FQGNSA. CDR3 length equals 16 residues. In DNA form, the CDR3 reads TGTGCCAGCAGTCTAAGAGGAGGCGTCAGCAATCAGCCCCAGCATTTT. Translated: CASSLRGGVSNQPQHF.

This clonotype has a count of ten or more. The chain recombines TRBV11-2 with TRBJ2-7; 13 bases map to TRBD2. The V gene's germline CDR1 is SGHAT and CDR2 FQNNGV. The ends lost 5 bases at V and 7 bases at J; junction bases unmatched: 2. This CDR3 has 13 amino acids. CDR3 protein: CASSTSGGAEQYF. The CDR3 region has the DNA TGTGCCAGCAGCACTAGCGGGGGGGCTGAGCAGTACTTC.

This sequence joins TRBV20-1 and TRBJ2-6, with 8 bases that match TRBD1. V dropped 6 bases and J dropped 1; count of bases not matched to a gene: 14. Germline V gene data show CDR1 as DFQATT and CDR2 as SNEGSKA (reference sequence). The CDR3 runs 18 residues. The CDR3 nucleotides read TGCAGTGCAACACATTCAGGGGGCGCCGGGTCTGGGGCCAACGTCCTGACTTTC. Amino acid sequence: CSATHSGGAGSGANVLTF.

This clonotype was counted ten times or more. The chain joins TRBV7-6 to TRBJ1-1; a possible D gene is TRBD1 (6 bases). Deletions cut 2 bases from V and 6 bases from J, with 19 bases between. This CDR3 is 16 amino acids long. Germline V lookup: CDR1 SGHVS, CDR2 FNYEAQ. The CDR3 sequence is CASSLLGSRGLSEAFF. CDR3 nucleotide sequence: TGTGCCAGCAGCTTACTCGGGTCTAGGGGGTTATCTGAAGCTTTCTTT.

This clonotype has at least ten counts. The J gene is TRBJ2-2, the V gene TRBV7-3, with a possible D match to TRBD1 (6 bases). This CDR3 is 15 amino acids long. V lost 2 bases to trimming and J lost 0 bases, with 7 bases between them. CDR1 and CDR2 from the germline V gene are SGHTA and FQGTGA. Here the CDR3 DNA reads TGTGCCAGCAGCTTACAGGGGCCGAACACCGGGGAGCTGTTTTTT. Protein: CASSLQGPNTGELFF.